This T cell receptor (beta chain) was documented in a study of cytomegalovirus exposure and HLA in healthy donors. The CDR3 has 12 amino acids. V was cut by 7 bases and J by 4 bases, with 13 bases left in between. Germline V lookup: CDR1 SQVTM, CDR2 ANQGSEA. As to this clone: Its specificity is unknown.

Whole-study findings and limits: The productive fraction for most TCR beta V segments was about 87% or about 30% in an earlier analysis.

The study ran its PCR with 60 Vbeta and 13 Jbeta primers. The repertoire was sequenced with immunoSEQ multiplex PCR; TCRdb's copy has only in-frame clones and lacks some. The table records some 120,000 clones, around 73% of them present only once. The chain links TRBV29-1 to TRBJ1-1; D is ambiguous. Sequences were obtained from PBMCs. The sequence derives from a man in his forties or fifties in good health and CMV-seronegative. DNA for the CDR3: TGCAGCGCTAACCCGGGATCCACTGAAGCTTTCTTT. This codes for CSANPGSTEAFF.